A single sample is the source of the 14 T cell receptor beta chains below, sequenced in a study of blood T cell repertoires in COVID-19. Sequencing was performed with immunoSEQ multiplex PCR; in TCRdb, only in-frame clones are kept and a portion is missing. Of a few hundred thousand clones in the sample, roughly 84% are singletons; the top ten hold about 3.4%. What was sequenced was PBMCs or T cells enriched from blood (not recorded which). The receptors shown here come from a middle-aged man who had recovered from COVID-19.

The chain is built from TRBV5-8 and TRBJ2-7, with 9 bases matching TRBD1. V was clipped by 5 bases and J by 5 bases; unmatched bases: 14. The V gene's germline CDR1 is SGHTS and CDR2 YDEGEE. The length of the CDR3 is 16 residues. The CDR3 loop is CASRFRGRDRAHEQYF. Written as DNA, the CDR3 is TGTGCCAGCAGGTTCCGAGGCCGGGACAGGGCCCACGAGCAGTACTTC.

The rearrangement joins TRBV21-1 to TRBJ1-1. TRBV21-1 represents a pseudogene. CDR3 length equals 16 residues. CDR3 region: CASSKGGGLVNTEAFF. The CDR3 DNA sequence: TGTGCCAGCAGCAAAGGCGGGGGTCTAGTGAACACTGAAGCTTTCTTT.

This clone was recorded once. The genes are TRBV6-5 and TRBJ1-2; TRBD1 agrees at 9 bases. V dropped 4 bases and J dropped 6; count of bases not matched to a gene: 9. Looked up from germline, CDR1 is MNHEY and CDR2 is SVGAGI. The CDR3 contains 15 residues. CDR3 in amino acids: CASSLQGARRDGYTF. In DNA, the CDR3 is TGTGCCAGCAGTTTACAGGGGGCGCGTAGGGATGGCTACACCTTC.

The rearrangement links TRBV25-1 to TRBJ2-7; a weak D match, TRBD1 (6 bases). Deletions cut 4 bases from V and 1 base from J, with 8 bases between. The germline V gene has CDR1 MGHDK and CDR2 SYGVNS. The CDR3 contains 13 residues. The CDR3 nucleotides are TGTGCCAGCAGTGCACAGGGATCCTACGAGCAGTACTTC. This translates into CASSAQGSYEQYF.

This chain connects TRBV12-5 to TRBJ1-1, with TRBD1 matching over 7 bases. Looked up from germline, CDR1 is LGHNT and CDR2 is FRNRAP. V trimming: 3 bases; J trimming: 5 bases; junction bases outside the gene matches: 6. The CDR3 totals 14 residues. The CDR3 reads CASGLQGRWTEAFF. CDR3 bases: TGTGCTAGTGGTTTACAGGGGAGATGGACTGAAGCTTTCTTT. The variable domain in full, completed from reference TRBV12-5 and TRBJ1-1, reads DARVTQTPRHKVTEMGQEVTMRCQPILGHNTVFWYRQTMMQGLELLAYFRNRAPLDDSGMPKDRFSAEMPDATLATLKIQPSEPRDSAVYFCASGLQGRWTEAFFGQGTRLTVV.

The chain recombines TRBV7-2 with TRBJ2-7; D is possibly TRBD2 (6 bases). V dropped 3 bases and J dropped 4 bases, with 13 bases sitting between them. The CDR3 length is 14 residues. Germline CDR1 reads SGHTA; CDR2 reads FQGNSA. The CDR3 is CASSLALASYEQYF. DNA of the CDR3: TGTGCCAGCAGCTTGGCGCTAGCGAGTTACGAGCAGTACTTC. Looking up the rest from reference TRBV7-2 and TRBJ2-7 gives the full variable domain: GAGVSQSPSNKVTEKGKDVELRCDPISGHTALYWYRQSLGQGLEFLIYFQGNSAPDKSGLPSDRFSAERTGGSVSTLTIQRTQQEDSAVYLCASSLALASYEQYFGPGTRLTVT.

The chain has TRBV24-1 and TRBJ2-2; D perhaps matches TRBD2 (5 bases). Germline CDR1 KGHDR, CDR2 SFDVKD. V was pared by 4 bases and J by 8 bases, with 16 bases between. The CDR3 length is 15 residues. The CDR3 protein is CATSDRLGSRGELFF. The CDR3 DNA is TGTGCCACCAGTGACAGACTGGGGAGTAGGGGGGAGCTGTTTTTT.

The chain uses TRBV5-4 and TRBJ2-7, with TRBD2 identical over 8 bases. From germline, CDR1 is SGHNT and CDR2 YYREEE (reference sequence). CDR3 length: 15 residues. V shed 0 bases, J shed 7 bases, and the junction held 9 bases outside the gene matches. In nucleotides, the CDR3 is TGTGCCAGCAGCTTGGACGGGGGGGGCGGTCGGGAGCAGTACTTC. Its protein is CASSLDGGGGREQYF.

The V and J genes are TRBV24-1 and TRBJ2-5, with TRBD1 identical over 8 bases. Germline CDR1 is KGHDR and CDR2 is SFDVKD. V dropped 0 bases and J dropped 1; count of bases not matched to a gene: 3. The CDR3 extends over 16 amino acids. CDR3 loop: CATSDLTGGLQETQYF. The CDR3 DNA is TGTGCCACCAGTGATTTGACAGGGGGACTCCAAGAGACCCAGTACTTC.

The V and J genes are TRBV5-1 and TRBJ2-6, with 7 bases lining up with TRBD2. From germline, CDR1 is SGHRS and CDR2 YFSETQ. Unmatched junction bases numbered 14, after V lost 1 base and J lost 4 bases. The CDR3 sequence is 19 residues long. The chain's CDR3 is CASSLPWAGVTRGANVLTF. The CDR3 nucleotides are TGCGCCAGCAGCTTGCCCTGGGCGGGGGTAACTCGCGGGGCCAACGTCCTGACTTTC.

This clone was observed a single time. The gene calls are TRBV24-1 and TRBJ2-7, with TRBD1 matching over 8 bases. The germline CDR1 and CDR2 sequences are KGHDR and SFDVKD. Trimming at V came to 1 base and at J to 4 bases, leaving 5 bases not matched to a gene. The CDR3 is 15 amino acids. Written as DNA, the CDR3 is TGTGCCACCAGTGATTTTGAGCAGGGGGCTTACGAGCAGTACTTC. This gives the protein CATSDFEQGAYEQYF.

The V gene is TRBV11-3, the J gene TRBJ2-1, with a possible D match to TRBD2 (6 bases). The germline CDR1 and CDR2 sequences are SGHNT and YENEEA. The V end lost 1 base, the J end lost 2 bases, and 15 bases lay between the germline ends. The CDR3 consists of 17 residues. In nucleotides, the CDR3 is TGTGCCAGCAGCTTAGGTCAGTTCGGGAGCCCCTACAATGAGCAGTTCTTC. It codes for CASSLGQFGSPYNEQFF.

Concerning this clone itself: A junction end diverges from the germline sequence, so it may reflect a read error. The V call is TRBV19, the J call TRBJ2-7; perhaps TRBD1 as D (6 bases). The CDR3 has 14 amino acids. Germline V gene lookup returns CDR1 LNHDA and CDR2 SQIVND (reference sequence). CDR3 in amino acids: CASSLDRLSYEQYF. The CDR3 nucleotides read TGTGCCAGTAGTCTAGACAGGCTCTCCTACGAGCAGTACTTC.

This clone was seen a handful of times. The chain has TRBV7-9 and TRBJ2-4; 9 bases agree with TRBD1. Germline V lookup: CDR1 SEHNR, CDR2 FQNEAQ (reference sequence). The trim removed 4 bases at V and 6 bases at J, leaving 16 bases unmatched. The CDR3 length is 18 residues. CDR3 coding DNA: TGTGCCAGCAGCTATAAGCCCGTGGGGACAGGGTGGGGAAACATTCAGTACTTC. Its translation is CASSYKPVGTGWGNIQYF.